This is a list of T cell receptor beta chains from one sample in a study of cytomegalovirus exposure and HLA in healthy donors. Repertoires were generated with immunoSEQ multiplex PCR, while TCRdb's copy carries only in-frame clones and drops some. The sample lists 75,000 to 80,000 clones, 78% occurring once. The sequenced sample consisted of PBMCs. The receptors derive from a man in his forties or fifties in good health and CMV-seronegative. Each CDR3 is given with its conserved first and last residue. Clone size is not always given. Where it is, it says once, few, many or a class for expanded clones.

TRBV9	TRBJ2-1	.	CASSPGGPGGYNEQFF
TRBV4-2	TRBJ2-1	.	CASSQDALDRMIYNEQFF
TRBV6-1	TRBJ2-7	once	CASSELPGSSYEQYF
TRBV7-2	TRBJ2-7	.	CASSQTGLNPYEQYF
TRBV5-1	TRBJ1-6	.	CASSVDRGNSPLHF
TRBV6-5	TRBJ2-1	.	CASSSTDSYNEQFF
TRBV11-3	TRBJ2-3	few	CASSLVPGAGTDTQYF
TRBV4-1	TRBJ2-7	.	CASSQETSGGYHEQYF
TRBV14	TRBJ1-6	.	CASSLFTGDWHNSPLHF
TRBV4-2	TRBJ2-1	medium-sized	CASSQDGTSGYNEQFF
TRBV5-1	TRBJ2-7	.	CASRAPSASYEQYF
TRBV19	TRBJ2-1	once	CASSVLAGMEYNEQFF
TRBV7-8	TRBJ2-1	.	CASSLWASGTPYNEQFF
TRBV14	TRBJ1-5	.	CASSLTVNQPQHF
TRBV5-6	TRBJ2-2	.	CASTSRWEAPNTGELFF
TRBV10-1	TRBJ2-5	.	CASSEGLAVPTQQYF
TRBV19	TRBJ1-4	.	CASSPTRFNEKLFF
TRBV28	TRBJ2-7	.	CASSQGTSGRFYEQYF
TRBV6-1	TRBJ1-5	.	CASSVGGGGLNQPQHF
TRBV29-1	TRBJ1-1	once	CSAVTGVNTEAFF
TRBV7-9	TRBJ2-7	.	CASSHDSYEQYF
TRBV4-2	TRBJ1-5	few	CASSQDDSSGNQPQHF
TRBV6-1	TRBJ2-7	.	CASSESRYEQYF
TRBV11-2	TRBJ2-1	.	CASRAGTSSYNEQFF
TRBV7-3	TRBJ2-2	.	CASSSRTDGELFF
TRBV5-1	TRBJ2-5	.	CASSPSSGGRTETQYF
TRBV5-5	TRBJ2-7	.	CASSPGTGYSGQYF
TRBV30	TRBJ1-5	.	CAWSAGGASNQPQHF
TRBV2	TRBJ2-2	.	CASSELAANTGELFF
TRBV9	TRBJ2-2	.	CASSVDVGGTGELFF
TRBV29-1	TRBJ1-2	.	CSVRANYGYTF
TRBV6-7	TRBJ2-5	.	CASSYSASGSMKTQYF
TRBV14	TRBJ1-2	.	CASSQASSGQGYTF
TRBV15	TRBJ1-1	.	CATSRAGSLNTEAFF
TRBV15	TRBJ2-5	.	CATSRRKPGQETQYF
TRBV10-3	TRBJ1-3	few	CAIRDSSGNTIYF
TRBV18	TRBJ2-1	.	CASSLVMSGISYNEQFF
TRBV2	TRBJ2-1	.	CASSVGRAENEQFF
TRBV5-4	TRBJ1-4	.	CASSKKEDGSEKLFF
TRBV30	TRBJ2-2	few	CAWRQGGTGELFF
TRBV2	TRBJ1-5	.	CASSQMAGSNQPQHF
TRBV7-8	TRBJ1-4	.	CASSPGVPNEKLFF
TRBV5-1	TRBJ1-1	.	CASSARPGQGGTEAFF
TRBV5-1	TRBJ2-7	.	CASNDRLGTGEGEQYF
TRBV9	TRBJ2-3	.	CASSPIAGAGPDTQYF
TRBV5-1	TRBJ1-2	.	CASSLGDRGYEGYTF
TRBV18	TRBJ2-7	.	CASSSRQGDEQYF
TRBV4-1	TRBJ2-5	.	CASSPRGRGRETQYF
TRBV6-1	TRBJ2-2	once	CASSVPGHDTGELFF
TRBV6-6	TRBJ2-5	.	CASSSPQMQSQETQYF
TRBV7-9	TRBJ2-1	.	CSSSSISGLADYNEQFF
TRBV27	TRBJ1-1	.	CASGLQAGDRGDTEAFF
TRBV18	TRBJ2-7	once	CASSPPPGSEQYF
TRBV7-3	TRBJ2-3	.	CASSSAPGEKYF